Below are 3 T cell receptor beta chains sequenced from a single sample in a study of breast tumors, draining lymph nodes, adjacent tissues (dated by TCRdb to 2016 to 2017). The library was obtained by multiplex PCR. For sequencing, an Illumina HiSeq 2000 was employed. TCRdb reran the public reads through fastp at Q25 and MiXCR, keeping productive beta chains. Rows with one shared CDR3 protein collapse into an entry with the most common genes and DNA. This sample holds approximately 120,000 distinct CDR3 sequences; 21% were observed only once. About 2.2% of the sample is in the top ten clones. The lymph node samples were taken from the axillary draining lymph nodes of breast cancer patients. The sample taken for sequencing was axillary lymph node tissue. These TCRs come from a female donor with breast cancer. Some clones in this sample may be carry-over from other donors' samples.

This clonotype has a count of ten or more. The CDR3 sequence: CSARDAQGNQETQYF. CDR3 sequence (DNA): TGCAGTGCTAGAGATGCACAGGGAAATCAAGAGACCCAGTACTTC. The chain has TRBV20-1 and TRBJ2-5, with D possibly being TRBD1 (6 bases). CDR1 is DFQATT and CDR2 is SNEGSKA in the germline V gene (reference sequence). This CDR3 has 15 residues. V was clipped by 0 bases and J by 2 bases, with 13 bases between them.

This clonotype showed up many times. The chain combines TRBV15 with TRBJ2-1; TRBD2 is a possible D gene (5 bases). V dropped 0 bases and J dropped 6 bases, with 9 bases sitting between them. The CDR3 has 14 amino acids. Germline CDR1 reads LNHNV; CDR2 reads YYDKDF (reference sequence). CDR3 region: CATSRDIEGNEQFF. The CDR3 region has the DNA TGTGCCACCAGCAGAGATATCGAGGGCAATGAGCAGTTCTTC.

This clonotype was seen a few times. This chain links TRBV6-1 with TRBJ2-2; TRBD1 is a possible D gene (6 bases). The CDR3 has 12 amino acids. Germline V gives CDR1 MNHNS, CDR2 SASEGT. V was shortened by 7 bases and J by 7 bases, with 10 bases between the two germline ends. The CDR3 nucleotides read TGTGCCAGCACGGGACACCGCGGGGAGCTGTTTTTT. Translated: CASTGHRGELFF.